This T cell receptor (beta chain) derives from a study of radiotherapy plus CTLA-4 blockade in lung cancer. Here immunoSEQ multiplex PCR was the method, and the copy in TCRdb shows in-frame clones only, minus some. Altogether 50,000 to 70,000 clones are present, over 65% being singletons, with the ten largest covering around 4%. Trimming removed 10 bases at V and 5 bases at J, with 20 bases between. The CDR3 covers 14 residues. CDR1 and CDR2 (germline): SNHLY, FYNNEI. The V and J genes are TRBV2 and TRBJ2-5; a possible D gene is TRBD1 (5 bases). The sequencing used peripheral blood, collected from a patient treated with radiotherapy plus ipilimumab. This clonotype was sampled from a human donor with non-small cell lung cancer who had a partial response to radiotherapy plus ipilimumab. The CDR3 DNA reads as TGTGCCAACCTCATCCCAGGCCCAGGGGAGACCCAGTACTTC. As protein: CANLIPGPGETQYF.